One sample yielded the 2 T cell receptor beta chains listed below, sequenced in a study of lymphopenia after photon versus proton radiotherapy. Measured with immunoSEQ multiplex PCR; TCRdb has only the in-frame clones, and not every one. Of over 5,500 clones in the sample, 90% to 95% are singletons; the top ten hold roughly 11%. Sample: peripheral blood, taken from a patient treated with photon-based radiotherapy. The source of these receptors is a man aged 55 to 69 with cholangiocarcinoma.

This clone appeared a few times. This chain joins TRBV5-1 and TRBJ1-6; D ambiguous. The germline V gene encodes CDR1 SGHRS and CDR2 YFSETQ. The CDR3 totals 14 residues. The V end was cut by 0 bases, the J end by 5 bases, with 6 bases between. The CDR3 here is CASSLEQNNSPLHF. Here the CDR3 DNA reads TGCGCCAGCAGCTTGGAACAGAATAATTCACCCCTCCACTTT.

The chain employs TRBV5-3 and TRBJ1-3, with D perhaps matching TRBD1 (6 bases). TRBV5-3 is flagged as an ORF with uncertain function. The V gene lost 0 bases and the J gene lost 1 base, with 14 bases spanning the gap. This CDR3 has 17 amino acids. CDR3 in DNA: TGTGCCAGAAGCTTGGCCTGGGGGCGCGTTTCTGGAAACACCATATATTTT. Amino acids: CARSLAWGRVSGNTIYF.